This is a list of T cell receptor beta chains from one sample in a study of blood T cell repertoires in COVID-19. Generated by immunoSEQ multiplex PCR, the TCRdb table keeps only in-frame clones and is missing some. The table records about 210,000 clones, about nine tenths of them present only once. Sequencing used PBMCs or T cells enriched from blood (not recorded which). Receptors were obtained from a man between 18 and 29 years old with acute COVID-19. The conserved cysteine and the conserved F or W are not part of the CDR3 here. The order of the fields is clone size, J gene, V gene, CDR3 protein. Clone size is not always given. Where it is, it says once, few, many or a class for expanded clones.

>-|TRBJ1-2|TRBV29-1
SVWDTNYGYT
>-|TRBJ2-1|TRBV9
ASSKGLAGRNEQF
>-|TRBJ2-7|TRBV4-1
ASSHPSKGAYEQY
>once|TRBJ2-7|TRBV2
ASSVAGPYEQY
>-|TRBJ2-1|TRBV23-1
AGLAGGRDEQF
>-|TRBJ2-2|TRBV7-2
ASSLVVTGVAGELF
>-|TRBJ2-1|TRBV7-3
ASSLGLADNEQF
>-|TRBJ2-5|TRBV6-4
ASSDDHTGEETQY
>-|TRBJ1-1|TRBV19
ASSSRVTEAF
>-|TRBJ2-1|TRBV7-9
ASSPRTGNEQF
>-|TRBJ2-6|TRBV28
ASSLKLGQGELGGANVLT
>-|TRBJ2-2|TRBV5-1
ASSLGQEELF
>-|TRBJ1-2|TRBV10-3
AISEGTAYGYT
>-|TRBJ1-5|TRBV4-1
ASSQVPAGDNQPQH
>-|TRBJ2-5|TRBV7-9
ASGGETQY
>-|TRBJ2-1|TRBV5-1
ASALSEGQGEQF
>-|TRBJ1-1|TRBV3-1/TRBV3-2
ATGVGRNTEAF
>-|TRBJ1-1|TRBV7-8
ASSLVGGNTEAF
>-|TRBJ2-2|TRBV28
ASSRLGDRANTGELF
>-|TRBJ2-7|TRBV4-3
ASSPTGDHYEQY